This is a list of T cell receptor beta chains from one sample in a study of shared clonotypes between healthy human individuals. Produced via immunoSEQ multiplex PCR; TCRdb's table is partial and in-frame only. The sample shows around 940,000 clones, less than 85% of them seen only once. The sample comprised memory CD4+ T cells sorted from blood. The receptor set was obtained from a man aged 18 to 35 in good health. Each CDR3 is given with its conserved first and last residue. A D gene is named only where the DNA matches it firmly. For some rows the clone size is stated as once, few or many, or as a class when expanded; others skip it.

size: -
J: TRBJ1-2
D: -
V: TRBV11-2
DNA: TGTGCCAGCAGCTATCACCCAAGGGGCCGCGACTATGGCTACACCTTC
CDR3: CASSYHPRGRDYGYTF

size: -
J: TRBJ2-3
D: TRBD2
V: TRBV11-3
DNA: TGTGCCAGCAGCCGCTTTAGCGGGAGCGGGGATACGCAGTATTTT
CDR3: CASSRFSGSGDTQYF

size: -
J: TRBJ2-7
D: -
V: TRBV21-1
DNA: TGTGCCAGCAGCGGGAGGGGTACCTACGAGCAGTACTTC
CDR3: CASSGRGTYEQYF

size: few
J: TRBJ2-2
D: -
V: TRBV7-8
DNA: TGTGCCAGCAGCTTAGTGGCGAACACCGGGGAGCTGTTTTTT
CDR3: CASSLVANTGELFF

size: -
J: TRBJ1-1
D: TRBD1
V: TRBV23-1
DNA: TGCGCCAGCAGTCACCTCCAACAGGGGGCCGAGGCTGAAGCTTTCTTT
CDR3: CASSHLQQGAEAEAFF

size: -
J: TRBJ1-2
D: -
V: TRBV28
DNA: TGTGCCAGCAGTTTGCCCACAGGATTAGACGGCTACACCTTC
CDR3: CASSLPTGLDGYTF

size: -
J: TRBJ1-6
D: TRBD1
V: TRBV5-6
DNA: TGTGCCAGCAGCCCAGGGACAGGGATCAATTCACCCCTCCACTTT
CDR3: CASSPGTGINSPLHF

size: -
J: TRBJ1-2
D: -
V: TRBV29-1
DNA: TGCAACCTAGAGGGCTACACCTTC
CDR3: CNLEGYTF

size: -
J: TRBJ1-6
D: TRBD1
V: TRBV6-1
DNA: TGTGCCAGCAACAGACAGGGGGGAGATTCACCCCTCCACTTT
CDR3: CASNRQGGDSPLHF

size: -
J: TRBJ1-2
D: TRBD1
V: TRBV6-5
DNA: TGTGCCAGCAGTTACTCCCCGACAGGGAACTATGGCTACACCTTC
CDR3: CASSYSPTGNYGYTF

size: -
J: TRBJ2-1
D: TRBD1
V: TRBV5-1
DNA: TGCGCCAGCAGCATGGGACAGGTATTTTACAATGAGCAGTTCTTC
CDR3: CASSMGQVFYNEQFF

size: -
J: TRBJ1-2
D: -
V: TRBV5-1
DNA: TGCGCCAGCAGCCCCTGGGAGGGAGTTGATGGCTACACCTTC
CDR3: CASSPWEGVDGYTF

size: -
J: TRBJ2-7
D: TRBD1
V: TRBV6-4
DNA: TGTGCCAGCAGTTCGAAGGGACAGGGGGATAAGCAGTACTTC
CDR3: CASSSKGQGDKQYF

size: few
J: TRBJ1-2
D: TRBD1
V: TRBV6-1
DNA: TGTGCCAGCAGTGAAGGACGGGACAGGGGTATCGGTGGCTACACCTTC
CDR3: CASSEGRDRGIGGYTF

size: -
J: TRBJ2-7
D: TRBD1
V: TRBV15
DNA: TGTGCCACCAGCAGAGAGAGGGGGCTACTTTCCGGGGAGCAGTACTTC
CDR3: CATSRERGLLSGEQYF

size: -
J: TRBJ2-1
D: -
V: TRBV13
DNA: TGTGCCAGCAGCTTCCGGGACTCGATAAATGAGCAGTTCTTC
CDR3: CASSFRDSINEQFF